This TCR beta chain was identified in a study of Graves' ophthalmopathy and Graves' hyperthyroidism. RNA transcripts provided the template for amplifying TCR beta CDR3 regions. A first-round RT-PCR used HTBI primers, followed by a second-round multiplex PCR. Using its own MiXCR run on the multiplex PCR reads, TCRdb lists one record per CDR3 protein. Of about 390,000 distinct CDR3 sequences listed, about 18% are singletons. The V end was cut by 5 bases, the J end by 3 bases, with 20 bases between. The CDR3 loop spans 16 amino acids. Germline V CDR1 and CDR2: MNHEY, SVGEGT. This TCR came from an adult woman with stable Graves' hyperthyroidism. The genes are TRBV6-2 or TRBV6-3 and TRBJ2-7, with D tentatively TRBD2 (6 bases). What was sequenced was peripheral blood. CDR3 coding DNA: TGTGCCAGCAGTGTCAATTCCGGGACTCACCACTACGAGCAGTACTTC. Translation: CASSVNSGTHHYEQYF.